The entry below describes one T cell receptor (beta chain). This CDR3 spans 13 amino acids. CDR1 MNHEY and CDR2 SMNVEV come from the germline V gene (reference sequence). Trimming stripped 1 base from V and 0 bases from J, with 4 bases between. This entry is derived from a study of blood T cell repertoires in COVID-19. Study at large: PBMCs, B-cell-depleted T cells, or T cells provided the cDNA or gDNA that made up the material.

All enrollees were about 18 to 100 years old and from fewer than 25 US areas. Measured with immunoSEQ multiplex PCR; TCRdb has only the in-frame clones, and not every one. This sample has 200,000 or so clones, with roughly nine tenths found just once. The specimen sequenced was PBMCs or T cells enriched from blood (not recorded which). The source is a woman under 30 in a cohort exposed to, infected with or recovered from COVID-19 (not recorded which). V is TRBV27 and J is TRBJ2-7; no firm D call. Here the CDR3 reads CASSLYSSYEQYF. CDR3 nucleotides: TGTGCCAGCAGTTTATACAGCTCCTACGAGCAGTACTTC.